These T cell receptor beta chains were read from a single sample in a study of naive and memory T cell subsets. TCRdb processed the UMI-ligation and nested PCR reads anew with MiXCR; each CDR3 protein has one entry. The table includes around 5,000 distinct CDR3 sequences, over 6.5% detected once. The source material was effector memory CD8+ T cells from blood. The receptors originated from a human donor in good health. The CDR3 runs from the conserved cysteine through the conserved F or W. D genes are given only for firm matches. Expanded clones get a size class; other rows say once, few or many, or leave the size out.

D	size	V	J	CDR3
NA	few	TRBV6-2/TRBV6-3	TRBJ2-2	CASSYEGEDTGELFF
TRBD1	NA	TRBV20-1	TRBJ2-5	CSARTGRVQETQYF
NA	many	TRBV6-1	TRBJ1-2	CASSESAGSSGGYTF
NA	many	TRBV12-3/TRBV12-4	TRBJ1-5	CASSLGGTQPQHF
NA	many	TRBV24-1	TRBJ2-3	CATQGSAFSTDTQYF
TRBD2	few	TRBV6-4	TRBJ2-3	CASSEIAGSTDTQYF
NA	few	TRBV6-2/TRBV6-3	TRBJ2-1	CASSTSEGSYNEQFF
NA	NA	TRBV15	TRBJ1-5	CATSRVNSNQPQHF
NA	few	TRBV4-2	TRBJ2-3	CASSQSRGSIDTQYF
TRBD2	medium-sized	TRBV6-1	TRBJ2-7	CASSEETSGRVF
NA	NA	TRBV27	TRBJ2-7	CASSLKGNSYEQYF
NA	NA	TRBV20-1	TRBJ2-7	CSAGEREYEQYF